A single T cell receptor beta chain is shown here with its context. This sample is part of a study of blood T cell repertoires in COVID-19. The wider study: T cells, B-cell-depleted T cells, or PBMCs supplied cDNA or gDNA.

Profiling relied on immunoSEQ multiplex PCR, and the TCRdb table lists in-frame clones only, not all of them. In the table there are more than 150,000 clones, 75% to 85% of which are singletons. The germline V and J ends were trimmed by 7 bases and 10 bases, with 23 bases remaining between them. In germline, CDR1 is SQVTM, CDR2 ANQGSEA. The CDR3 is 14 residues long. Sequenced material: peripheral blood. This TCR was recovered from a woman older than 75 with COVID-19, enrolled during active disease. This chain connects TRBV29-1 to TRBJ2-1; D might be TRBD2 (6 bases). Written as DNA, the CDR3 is TGCAGCGCTGGGGGACTGCTCGCATCCCCCGAGCAGTTCTTC. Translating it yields CSAGGLLASPEQFF.